The 3 T cell receptor beta chains reported below all come from one sample, sequenced in a study of shared clonotypes between healthy human individuals (dated by TCRdb to 2018 to 2021). Library preparation employed the immunoSEQ multiplex PCR assay. Not all clones reach the TCRdb copy of this immuneACCESS table, which keeps in-frame sequences only. Checked studies attribute under half of the gap to unresolved V genes and leave the rest unexplained. The sample has roughly 2,300,000 clones on record, 85% to 95% of them singletons. Of the sample, 0.37% is held by the ten largest clones. Sequencing used naive CD4+ T cells from PBMCs. The meaning of the sample's cell subset or site label: CD45RA+ positively selected. The receptors derive from a man aged 18 to 35 in good health. Some clones in this sample may be carry-over from other donors' samples.

This chain uses TRBV7-8 with TRBJ2-1; D remains unclear. V shed 4 bases and J shed 10 bases, with 11 bases lying between them. Germline V gene sequence: CDR1 SGHVS, CDR2 FQNEAQ. The CDR3 length is 12 residues. CDR3 residues: CASSYTAWEQFF. The CDR3 coding sequence is TGTGCCAGCAGCTACACCGCATGGGAGCAGTTCTTC.

The CDR3 bases are TGCGCCAGCAGCACCGTAACTGGAAACACCATATATTTT. Residues: CASSTVTGNTIYF. This chain connects TRBV5-1 to TRBJ1-3; no reliable D call. CDR1 is SGHRS, CDR2 YFSETQ, per germline. The CDR3 is 13 residues long. The V gene lost 4 bases and the J gene lost 2 bases, with 7 bases spanning the gap.

V and J are TRBV28 and TRBJ2-5; TRBD2 might be the D (5 bases). There are 15 residues in the CDR3. Deletions cut 1 base from V and 5 bases from J, with 14 bases between. Germline CDR1 reads MDHEN; CDR2 reads SYDVKM. CDR3 protein: CASSLSKLGMETQYF. CDR3 nucleotides: TGTGCCAGCAGTTTATCAAAACTAGGGATGGAGACCCAGTACTTC.